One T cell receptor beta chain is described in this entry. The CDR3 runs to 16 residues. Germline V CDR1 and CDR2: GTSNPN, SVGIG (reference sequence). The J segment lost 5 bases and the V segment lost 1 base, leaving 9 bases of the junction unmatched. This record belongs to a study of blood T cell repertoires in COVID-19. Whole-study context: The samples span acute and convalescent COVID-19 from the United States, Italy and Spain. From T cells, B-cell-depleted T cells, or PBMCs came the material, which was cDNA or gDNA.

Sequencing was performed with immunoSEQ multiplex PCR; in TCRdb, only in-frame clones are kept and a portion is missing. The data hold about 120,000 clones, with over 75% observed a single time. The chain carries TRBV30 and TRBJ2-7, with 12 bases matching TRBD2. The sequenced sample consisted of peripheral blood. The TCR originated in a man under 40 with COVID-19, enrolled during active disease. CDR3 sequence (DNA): TGTGCCTGGAGTGGGGCTAGCGGGAGGGCCCCAAACGAGCAGTACTTC. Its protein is CAWSGASGRAPNEQYF.